These T cell receptor beta chains were read from a single sample in a study of radiotherapy plus CTLA-4 blockade in lung cancer. Sequenced by immunoSEQ multiplex PCR; TCRdb stores in-frame clones only, minus some. The sample has roughly 100,000 clones; around 83% are singletons. The source was peripheral blood, collected from a patient treated with radiotherapy plus ipilimumab. Every receptor here comes from a human donor with non-small cell lung cancer who had a partial response to radiotherapy plus ipilimumab. Each CDR3 is given with its conserved first and last residue. The D gene is left open where the match is weak. Where a row states a size, it is once, few, many or the class of an expanded clone; other rows omit it.

v_gene	j_gene	d_gene	abundance	CDR3nt	CDR3aa
TRBV9	TRBJ2-6	TRBD1	NA	TGTGCCAGCAGCGTAGGGGTTACAGGGGCAACTGGGGCCAACGTCCTGACTTTC	CASSVGVTGATGANVLTF
TRBV7-3	TRBJ2-3	TRBD2	NA	TGTGCCAGCAGCTTAACGGGGGGGGATACGCAGTATTTT	CASSLTGGDTQYF
TRBV7-6	TRBJ2-1	NA	NA	TGTGCCAGCAGCTTAGACCTCGGACAGTCCTCCTACAATGAGCAGTTCTTC	CASSLDLGQSSYNEQFF
TRBV7-8	TRBJ1-1	NA	NA	TGTGCCAGCAGCTTTCGGACTGCGAACACTGAAGCTTTCTTT	CASSFRTANTEAFF
TRBV5-8	TRBJ1-2	TRBD1	NA	TGTGCCAGCAGCTTGGGACAGGGAAGTCGGTATGGCTACACCTTC	CASSLGQGSRYGYTF
TRBV2	TRBJ2-1	TRBD2	NA	TGTGCCGGCACCACTAGCGGGAGGGGGAATGAGCAGTTCTTC	CAGTTSGRGNEQFF
TRBV28	TRBJ1-1	NA	NA	TGTGCCAGCAGTTTCGGCAGGGCCACTGAAGCTTTCTTT	CASSFGRATEAFF
TRBV10-3	TRBJ1-5	NA	NA	TGTGCCATCAGTGATTCTTTTCAGAAGCCCCAGCATTTT	CAISDSFQKPQHF
TRBV5-1	TRBJ2-2	TRBD1	NA	TGCGCCACTCAAAAGGATGGACAGGGAGCGAACACCGGGGAGCTGTTTTTT	CATQKDGQGANTGELFF
TRBV7-8	TRBJ1-2	NA	NA	TGTGCCAGCAGCTCCCCGCGGGTCGGGAACTATGGCTACACCTTC	CASSSPRVGNYGYTF
TRBV28	TRBJ2-7	NA	NA	TGTGCCAGCAGTTTTCGCCCAATGGGGCCCCCTATTGAGCAGTACTTC	CASSFRPMGPPIEQYF
TRBV18	TRBJ1-1	NA	NA	TGTGCCAGCTCACCACGGGACACGAACACTGAAGCTTTCTTT	CASSPRDTNTEAFF
TRBV27	TRBJ1-4	NA	NA	TGTGCCAGCAGCCAACTAGGGGGTATGAATGAAAAACTGTTTTTT	CASSQLGGMNEKLFF
TRBV28	TRBJ2-7	NA	NA	TGTGCCAGCCTAAGACAGGCCAGTTCCTACGAGCAGTACTTC	CASLRQASSYEQYF
TRBV5-1	TRBJ2-2	TRBD1	once	TGCGCCAGCAGCCCCGCGGGGACAGGGGGAAACACCGGGGAGCTGTTTTTT	CASSPAGTGGNTGELFF